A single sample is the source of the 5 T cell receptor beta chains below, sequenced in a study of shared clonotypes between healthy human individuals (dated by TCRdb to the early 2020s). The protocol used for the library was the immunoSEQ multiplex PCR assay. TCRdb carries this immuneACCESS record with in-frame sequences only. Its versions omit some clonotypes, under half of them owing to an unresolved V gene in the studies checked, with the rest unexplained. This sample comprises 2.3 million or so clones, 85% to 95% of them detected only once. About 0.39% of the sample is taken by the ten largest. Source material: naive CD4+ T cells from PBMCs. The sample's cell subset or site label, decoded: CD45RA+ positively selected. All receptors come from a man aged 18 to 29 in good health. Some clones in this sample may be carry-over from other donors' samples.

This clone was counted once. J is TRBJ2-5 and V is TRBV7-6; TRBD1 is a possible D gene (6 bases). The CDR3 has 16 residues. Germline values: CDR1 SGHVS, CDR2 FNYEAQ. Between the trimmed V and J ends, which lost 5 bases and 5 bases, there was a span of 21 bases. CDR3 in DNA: TGTGCCAGCAGCCTCACACCCGGACAGCTAGGGGAGACCCAGTACTTC. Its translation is CASSLTPGQLGETQYF.

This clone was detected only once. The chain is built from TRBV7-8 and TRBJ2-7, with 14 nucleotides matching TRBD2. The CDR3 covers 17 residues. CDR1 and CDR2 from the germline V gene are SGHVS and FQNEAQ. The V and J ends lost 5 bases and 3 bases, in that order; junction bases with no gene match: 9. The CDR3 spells CASSTSGTSGSGYEQYF. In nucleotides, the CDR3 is TGTGCCAGCAGCACGTCCGGGACTAGCGGGAGTGGCTACGAGCAGTACTTC.

The CDR3 coding sequence is TGTGCCAGCAGGACTAGCGGTAGCACAGATACGCAGTATTTT. It yields the protein CASRTSGSTDTQYF. The V gene is TRBV5-5, the J gene TRBJ2-3, with 9 bases identical to TRBD2. Germline CDR1 and CDR2: SGHKS and YYEKEE (reference sequence). V was pared by 5 bases and J by 0 bases, with 1 base of the junction left unmatched. The CDR3 sequence is 14 residues long.

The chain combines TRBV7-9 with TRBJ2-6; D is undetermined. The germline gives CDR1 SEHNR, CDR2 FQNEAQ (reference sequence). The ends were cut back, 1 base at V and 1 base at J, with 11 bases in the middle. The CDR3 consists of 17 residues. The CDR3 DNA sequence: TGTGCCAGCAGCTTAGGCAACAGTCCGTCTGGGGCCAACGTCCTGACTTTC. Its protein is CASSLGNSPSGANVLTF.

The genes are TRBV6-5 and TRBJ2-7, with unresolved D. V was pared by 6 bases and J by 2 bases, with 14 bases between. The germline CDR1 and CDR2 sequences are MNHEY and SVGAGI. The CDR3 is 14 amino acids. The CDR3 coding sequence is TGTGCCAGCAGCCTGAAGGTGTTTACCTACGAGCAGTACTTC. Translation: CASSLKVFTYEQYF.